This TCR beta chain stems from a study of siplizumab effects on memory and regulatory T cells. Study-wide results and caveats: Confirmation that proliferating Tregs from siplizumab cultures had suppressive function was not obtained. Alloreactive sequences whose origin lay in unstimulated CD4+ memory cells were significantly reduced by siplizumab. The study found naive T cells seemingly more diverse than memory cells and seemingly major alloresponse contributors.

Some clones are missing from TCRdb's copy, which holds only in-frame ones; the method was immunoSEQ multiplex PCR. The sample lists over a thousand clones, roughly 68% seen once, with around 83% in the top ten. Trimming removed 5 bases from V and 4 bases from J, with 11 bases in between. The germline V gene encodes CDR1 SGHAT and CDR2 FQDESV (reference sequence). This CDR3 is built from 14 residues. As for this clone: Its matching antigen is unknown.

This chain joins TRBV11-1 and TRBJ1-4, with a tentative D call TRBD1 (5 bases). This TCR was recovered from a human donor in good health. Input material: TEMRA CD8+ T cells sorted from blood. Subset specified: unstimulated CD8+ CD45RA+ effector memory T cells. Here the CDR3 reads CASSLTDNNEKLFF. CDR3 nucleotides: TGTGCCAGCAGCCTGACAGATAATAATGAAAAACTGTTTTTT.